This TCR beta chain appears in the sequencing data of a study of ipilimumab plus nivolumab after autologous stem cell transplantation (dated by TCRdb to the early 2020s). In terms of the full investigation: A median of about five ipilimumab doses and under ten nivolumab doses was received by trial patients. High-risk transplant-naive patients and patients relapsing within 3 years of a first autologous transplant were included in the myeloma cohort. The trial enrolled patients with high-risk diffuse large B cell lymphoma, mature T cell lymphoma, or multiple myeloma undergoing autologous transplant. The intent-to-treat population of the trial consisted of some 36 patients.

A word on this clone: Its antigen is currently not known. It has no much larger one-base neighbor in the sample; base qualities were not kept.

Libraries were constructed by the immunoSEQ multiplex PCR assay. TCRdb retrieved this table from immuneACCESS and kept in-frame rearrangements only. Not all clones are present; in checked studies, unresolved V genes account for under half, and no reason is known for the remainder. The sample yields several thousand clones; around 66% were counted once. The leading ten clones occupy approximately 28% of the sample. Study-level results and caveats: The authors stated that profiles of the T cell receptor repertoire, regulatory T cell phenotype and gut microbiota provided a biologic rationale for studying this approach further. The authors concluded that combined checkpoint inhibition appeared tolerable when used as consolidation after transplant.

Ipilimumab was given at 1 mg/kg intravenously on day 1 of selected weeks, and checkpoint therapy started 14 to 28 days after autologous transplant. Nivolumab was given at 3 mg/kg intravenously on day 1 of weeks 1, 4, 7, 10, and every two weeks through week 26. The study was a Phase Ib clinical trial testing combined checkpoint inhibition with ipilimumab and nivolumab as consolidation after autologous stem cell transplantation. Trimming costs V 2 bases and J 6 bases, and their ends lie 11 bases apart. CDR1 and CDR2 (SEHNR, FQNEAQ) derive from the germline V gene (reference sequence). The CDR3 has 14 amino acids, counting the end cysteine and phenylalanine. The only DNA kept is the CDR3, 42 bases in frame from the first base.

This sample comprised PBMCs, obtained in a trial of ipilimumab plus nivolumab as post-transplant consolidation. In this chain, TRBV7-9 is recombined with TRBJ1-5, and possibly TRBD1, on 5 matching bases. This receptor was identified in a male donor with multiple myeloma. Here is the DNA: TGTGCCAGCAGCTTATCCGGGGGGTTTCAGCCCCAGCATTTT. It is translated as CASSLSGGFQPQHF.